This TCR beta chain derives from a study of cytomegalovirus exposure and HLA in healthy donors. This clone was detected many times. The CDR3 has 9 amino acids. Trimming took off 2 bases at V and 10 bases at J, with 5 bases between the two ends. Germline CDR1 is DFQATT and CDR2 is SNEGSKA (reference sequence). This PCR relied on a set of 60 Vbeta primers and 13 Jbeta primers. The repertoire was sequenced with immunoSEQ multiplex PCR; TCRdb's copy has only in-frame clones and lacks some. This table holds 100,000 to 140,000 clones, roughly four fifths found once. The TCR originated in a man between 18 and 29 years old in good health and CMV-seronegative. The sequenced sample consisted of PBMCs. The V call is TRBV20-1, the J call TRBJ1-1, with a tentative D call TRBD1 (5 bases). The CDR3 loop is CSARQGAFF. As DNA, the CDR3 is TGCAGTGCTAGACAGGGAGCTTTCTTT.